A single sample is the source of the 21 T cell receptor beta chains below, sequenced in a study of control samples from healthy donors and cancer patients. Generated by immunoSEQ multiplex PCR, the TCRdb table keeps only in-frame clones and is missing some. This sample has fewer than 200,000 clones, with about 90% found just once. Source material: blood. The receptors here all came from a woman between 50 and 59 years old in good health.

Only one count was recorded for this clone. The chain recombines TRBV5-1 with TRBJ2-1; possible D gene TRBD2, 7 bases. Germline V gene lookup returns CDR1 SGHRS and CDR2 YFSETQ. The CDR3 extends over 14 amino acids. Between the trimmed V and J ends, which lost 5 bases and 1 base, there was a span of 10 bases. The CDR3 here is CASSRGGSYNEQFF. CDR3 nucleotides: TGCGCCAGCAGTAGGGGGGGTTCCTACAATGAGCAGTTCTTC.

In its sample, this clone was seen once. The chain couples TRBV30 to TRBJ1-1; tentatively, D is TRBD1 (5 bases). V was cut by 0 bases and J by 8 bases, with 10 bases left in between. This CDR3 has 12 residues. Germline assignment: CDR1 GTSNPN and CDR2 SVGIG (reference sequence). The CDR3 here is CAWSVTWTEAFF. The CDR3 nucleotides read TGTGCCTGGAGTGTAACTTGGACAGAAGCTTTCTTT.

The rearrangement uses TRBV6-4 and TRBJ2-3; D call uncertain. Germline lookup yields CDR1 MRHNA and CDR2 SNTAGT. Trimming shortened V by 0 bases and J by 5 bases, and 3 bases separated the two germline ends. This CDR3 is built from 12 residues. For the CDR3, the DNA is TGTGCCAGCAGTGACTCACGAGATACGCAGTATTTT. Translating gives CASSDSRDTQYF.

CDR3 sequence: CSAKDRGGKFF. DNA for the CDR3: TGCAGTGCTAAGGACAGGGGAGGAAAGTTTTTT. V and J are TRBV20-1 and TRBJ1-4, with TRBD1 identical over 9 bases. After removal of 4 bases from V and 16 bases from J, the junction contained 7 bases not matched to a gene. The CDR3 contains 11 residues. Germline values: CDR1 DFQATT, CDR2 SNEGSKA (reference sequence).

The sample holds one count of this clone. The V call is TRBV2, the J call TRBJ1-5, with TRBD1 matching over 7 bases. CDR3 length equals 16 residues. V was pared by 5 bases and J by 6 bases, with 13 bases of the junction left unmatched. Germline V gives CDR1 SNHLY, CDR2 FYNNEI. CDR3 in amino acids: CASSPRVGDSSQPQHF. The CDR3 DNA reads as TGTGCCAGCAGTCCTCGTGTTGGGGACAGTAGTCAGCCCCAGCATTTT.

The chain employs TRBV19 and TRBJ2-2; 7 bases line up with TRBD2. The J segment lost 4 bases and the V segment lost 7 bases, leaving 6 bases of the junction unmatched. The CDR3 has 14 residues. CDR1 and CDR2 (germline): LNHDA, SQIVND (reference sequence). For the CDR3, the DNA is TGTGCCAGTAATTCGGGGAGGGCCACCGGGGAGCTGTTTTTT. It codes for CASNSGRATGELFF. Full variable domain (outside the CDR3, taken from reference TRBV19 and TRBJ2-2): DGGITQSPKYLFRKEGQNVTLSCEQNLNHDAMYWYRQDPGQGLRLIYYSQIVNDFQKGDIAEGYSVSREKKESFPLTVTSAQKNPTAFYLCASNSGRATGELFFGEGSRLTVL.

The chain has TRBV21-1 and TRBJ1-2. TRBV21-1 is designated a pseudogene. The CDR3 is 12 amino acids. The CDR3 DNA is TGTGCCAAGGGGGGAGGGCGCTATGGCTACACCTTC. This translates into CAKGGGRYGYTF.

This clone was seen only a few times. This sequence joins TRBV10-3 and TRBJ2-7; 8 bases agree with TRBD2. The V and J ends lost 4 bases and 2 bases, in that order; junction bases with no gene match: 4. Germline V gives CDR1 ENHRY, CDR2 SYGVKD. This CDR3 has 14 residues. The chain's CDR3 is CAISAGGLAYEQYF. CDR3 DNA: TGTGCCATCAGTGCGGGGGGGCTCGCCTACGAGCAGTACTTC.

The rearrangement uses TRBV9 and TRBJ2-5, with 7 bases that match TRBD2. This CDR3 is 14 amino acids long. The V segment lost 2 bases and the J segment 4 bases; nucleotides outside the gene matches: 5. From germline, CDR1 is SGDLS and CDR2 YYNGEE. Here the CDR3 reads CASSVGTMIETQYF. Written as DNA, the CDR3 is TGTGCCAGCAGCGTCGGGACTATGATAGAGACCCAGTACTTC.

The V gene is TRBV4-3, the J gene TRBJ1-1, with 7 bases that match TRBD1. V gave up 5 bases and J gave up 4 bases; unmatched junction bases: 19. Germline V gives CDR1 LGHNA, CDR2 YSLEER. The CDR3 is 18 residues long. This chain's CDR3 is CASSTDRATPGDGTEAFF. The DNA for the CDR3 is TGCGCCAGCAGCACAGACAGGGCCACCCCTGGGGACGGCACTGAAGCTTTCTTT.

The V gene is TRBV5-5, the J gene TRBJ1-1; unclear D gene. The CDR3 is 12 amino acids. The germline V gene has CDR1 SGHKS and CDR2 YYEKEE (reference sequence). V dropped 0 bases and J dropped 7 bases, with 7 bases sitting between them. The CDR3 bases are TGTGCCAGCAGCTTGGTTTTAGATGAAGCTTTCTTT. It translates to CASSLVLDEAFF.

The chain couples TRBV19 to TRBJ2-1; a possible D gene is TRBD2 (5 bases). There are 12 residues in the CDR3. Trimming removed 3 bases from V and 7 bases from J, with 7 bases in between. The germline CDR1 and CDR2 sequences are LNHDA and SQIVND (reference sequence). This CDR3 reads CASSIRRNEQFF. CDR3 in DNA: TGTGCCAGTAGTATCAGGAGGAATGAGCAGTTCTTC.

The rearrangement joins TRBV9 to TRBJ1-3; TRBD1 might be the D (6 bases). V lost 3 bases and J lost 3, with 13 bases in between. Germline lookup yields CDR1 SGDLS and CDR2 YYNGEE. CDR3 size: 15 residues. CDR3 in DNA: TGTGCCAGCAGCGATGGTATGGACAGTGGAAACACCATATATTTT. Its protein product is CASSDGMDSGNTIYF.

This clone turned up a few times. The gene calls are TRBV19 and TRBJ1-5, with a weak D call TRBD1 (6 bases). This CDR3 contains 15 residues. With 9 bases removed from V and 3 bases from J, the gap between germline ends came to 18 bases. Germline assignment: CDR1 LNHDA and CDR2 SQIVND (reference sequence). CDR3 in DNA: TGTGCCAGCCTTCTCGGGGGCAGGGCCAATCAGCCCCAGCATTTT. This gives the protein CASLLGGRANQPQHF.

This sequence joins TRBV24-1 and TRBJ2-2; D could derive from TRBD1 or TRBD2 (6 bases each). Deletions cut 1 base from V and 2 bases from J, with 16 bases between. CDR3 length: 18 residues. In germline, CDR1 is KGHDR, CDR2 SFDVKD. The CDR3, as DNA: TGTGCCACCAGTGATTTTCGATTCGGGGGCGCAAACACCGGGGAGCTGTTTTTT. Residues: CATSDFRFGGANTGELFF.

This sequence joins TRBV3-1 (or the pseudogene TRBV3-2) and TRBJ2-2; 7 bases are a match to TRBD1. The CDR3 spans 18 residues. Germline lookup yields CDR1 LGHDT and CDR2 YNNKEL (reference sequence). With V trimmed by 7 bases and J by 3 bases, 17 bases remained unmatched. The CDR3 bases are TGTGCCAGCACCAAACTTTCGGGGAAGGGGGCAGACACCGGGGAGCTGTTTTTT. Translation: CASTKLSGKGADTGELFF.

The sample holds one count of this clone. The chain joins TRBV9 to TRBJ2-2, with 8 bases identical to TRBD1. The CDR3 totals 15 residues. Germline V gene sequence: CDR1 SGDLS, CDR2 YYNGEE. After removal of 2 bases from V and 1 base from J, the junction contained 1 base not matched to a gene. The CDR3 nucleotides read TGTGCCAGCAGCGTTGGGACAGGGAACACCGGGGAGCTGTTTTTT. Translating it yields CASSVGTGNTGELFF. The full variable domain, with the rest looked up from reference TRBV9 and TRBJ2-2, is DSGVTQTPKHLITATGQRVTLRCSPRSGDLSVYWYQQSLDQGLQFLIQYYNGEERAKGNILERFSAQQFPDLHSELNLSSLELGDSALYFCASSVGTGNTGELFFGEGSRLTVL.

The rearrangement uses TRBV9 and TRBJ2-7, with 11 bases aligning to TRBD1. CDR1 is SGDLS and CDR2 is YYNGEE in the germline V gene. With 0 bases clipped from V and 6 bases from J, the junction kept 5 bases outside the gene matches. CDR3 length: 15 amino acids. For the CDR3, the DNA is TGTGCCAGCAGCGTAGAAGGACAGGGGGCAGGCGAGCAGTACTTC. Protein: CASSVEGQGAGEQYF.

The rearrangement uses TRBV28 and TRBJ1-5; possible D gene TRBD1, 6 bases. Germline V gene lookup returns CDR1 MDHEN and CDR2 SYDVKM. The CDR3 has 16 residues. V lost 6 bases and J lost 6, with 21 bases in between. CDR3 bases: TGTGCCAGCAGCTCGGTTCTTCGGACAGATTCTCAGCCCCAGCATTTT. This codes for CASSSVLRTDSQPQHF.

The gene calls are TRBV6-5 and TRBJ1-2, with TRBD1 matching over 7 bases. The V segment lost 7 bases and the J segment 2 bases; nucleotides outside the gene matches: 7. This CDR3 has 14 residues. From germline, CDR1 is MNHEY and CDR2 SVGAGI. DNA for the CDR3: TGTGCCAGCAAAGAGACAGGGATCAACTATGGCTACACCTTC. As protein: CASKETGINYGYTF.

The V call is TRBV2, the J call TRBJ2-3; 9 bases agree with TRBD2. V dropped 6 bases and J dropped 1; count of bases not matched to a gene: 14. The CDR3 consists of 18 residues. CDR1 SNHLY and CDR2 FYNNEI come from the germline V gene. CDR3 sequence: CASSTAWAGGPGTDTQYF. In nucleotides, the CDR3 is TGTGCCAGCAGCACGGCGTGGGCGGGGGGGCCTGGCACAGATACGCAGTATTTT.